A selection of T cell receptor beta chains follows, all from one sample in a study of CD8+ T cells in alopecia areata. Only in-frame clones appear in the TCRdb table, and some are missing; sequencing was by immunoSEQ multiplex PCR. This table has 150,000 to 250,000 clones, 60% to 70% appearing once. Sequences were derived from CD4+ T cells sorted from blood, sampled at week 4, from a patient treated with tofacitinib. These receptors all stem from a human donor with alopecia areata. CDR3s include the opening cysteine and the closing phenylalanine or tryptophan. Each record gives: clone size, J gene, V gene, D gene, CDR3 protein, CDR3 DNA. D genes are given only for firm matches. Clone size is given for some rows only: seen once, a few or many times, or a class if the clone is expanded.

clone size: .
J gene: TRBJ2-2
V gene: TRBV7-2
D gene: TRBD1
CDR3 protein: CASSSTGRSTGELFF
CDR3 DNA: TGTGCCAGCAGCTCGACAGGGCGAAGCACCGGGGAGCTGTTTTTT

clone size: .
J gene: TRBJ2-7
V gene: TRBV11-2
D gene: .
CDR3 protein: CASSLERVSSYEQYF
CDR3 DNA: TGTGCCAGCAGCTTAGAAAGGGTTAGCTCCTACGAGCAGTACTTC

clone size: .
J gene: TRBJ1-1
V gene: TRBV18
D gene: .
CDR3 protein: CAGGKGQGTEAFF
CDR3 DNA: TGTGCTGGAGGCAAGGGGCAAGGTACTGAAGCTTTCTTT

clone size: .
J gene: TRBJ2-1
V gene: TRBV4-3
D gene: .
CDR3 protein: CASSQERGEQFF
CDR3 DNA: TGCGCCAGCAGCCAAGAACGAGGAGAGCAGTTCTTC

clone size: .
J gene: TRBJ1-5
V gene: TRBV5-6
D gene: .
CDR3 protein: CASSQGVYQPQHF
CDR3 DNA: TGTGCCAGCAGCCAGGGAGTCTATCAGCCCCAGCATTTT

clone size: once
J gene: TRBJ1-2
V gene: TRBV29-1
D gene: TRBD1
CDR3 protein: CGVDSGQLLYGYTF
CDR3 DNA: TGCGGCGTTGATTCGGGACAGTTACTCTATGGCTACACCTTC

clone size: .
J gene: TRBJ1-2
V gene: TRBV18
D gene: .
CDR3 protein: CASSPNEGSYGYTF
CDR3 DNA: TGTGCCAGCTCACCAAACGAGGGGAGCTATGGCTACACCTTC

clone size: .
J gene: TRBJ2-3
V gene: TRBV30
D gene: TRBD2
CDR3 protein: CAWRAGGTDTQYF
CDR3 DNA: TGTGCCTGGAGGGCGGGGGGTACCGATACGCAGTATTTT

clone size: .
J gene: TRBJ1-1
V gene: TRBV29-1
D gene: .
CDR3 protein: CSGSTGRGTEAFF
CDR3 DNA: TGCAGCGGCTCCACAGGGAGAGGGACTGAAGCTTTCTTT

clone size: .
J gene: TRBJ1-6
V gene: TRBV27
D gene: .
CDR3 protein: CASRRQGSPLHF
CDR3 DNA: TGTGCCAGCAGACGACAAGGGTCACCCCTCCACTTT

clone size: .
J gene: TRBJ2-5
V gene: TRBV29-1
D gene: .
CDR3 protein: CSVPGLTEETQYF
CDR3 DNA: TGCAGCGTACCGGGACTCACCGAGGAGACCCAGTACTTC

clone size: few
J gene: TRBJ2-1
V gene: TRBV30
D gene: .
CDR3 protein: CAWSVLFAEQFF
CDR3 DNA: TGTGCCTGGAGTGTTCTATTTGCTGAGCAGTTCTTC

clone size: few
J gene: TRBJ1-6
V gene: TRBV7-9
D gene: .
CDR3 protein: CASSLVSNANSPLHF
CDR3 DNA: TGTGCCAGCAGCCTGGTGTCAAACGCGAATTCACCCCTCCACTTT

clone size: few
J gene: TRBJ1-2
V gene: TRBV30
D gene: .
CDR3 protein: CAWTTGNYGYTF
CDR3 DNA: TGTGCCTGGACCACAGGGAACTATGGCTACACCTTC

clone size: .
J gene: TRBJ1-2
V gene: TRBV7-2
D gene: TRBD1
CDR3 protein: CASSPGQGNGYTF
CDR3 DNA: TGTGCCAGCAGTCCCGGACAGGGGAATGGCTACACCTTC

clone size: .
J gene: TRBJ1-2
V gene: TRBV25-1
D gene: .
CDR3 protein: CASRGGNYGYTF
CDR3 DNA: TGTGCCAGCAGAGGGGGTAACTATGGCTACACCTTC

clone size: .
J gene: TRBJ1-3
V gene: TRBV30
D gene: .
CDR3 protein: CAWSSQVSGNTIYF
CDR3 DNA: TGTGCCTGGAGTTCACAGGTCTCTGGAAACACCATATATTTT

clone size: .
J gene: TRBJ1-1
V gene: TRBV2
D gene: TRBD1
CDR3 protein: CASSYRGNTEAFF
CDR3 DNA: TGTGCCAGCAGTTACAGGGGGAACACTGAAGCTTTCTTT

clone size: .
J gene: TRBJ1-5
V gene: TRBV30
D gene: .
CDR3 protein: CAWSVRWEQPQHF
CDR3 DNA: TGTGCCTGGAGTGTCCGGTGGGAACAGCCCCAGCATTTT

clone size: .
J gene: TRBJ1-1
V gene: TRBV29-1
D gene: .
CDR3 protein: CSVEGRLNTEAFF
CDR3 DNA: TGCAGCGTTGAAGGGCGATTGAACACTGAAGCTTTCTTT

clone size: once
J gene: TRBJ2-5
V gene: TRBV4-2
D gene: TRBD2
CDR3 protein: CASSHPPASGGFLQETQYF
CDR3 DNA: TGTGCCAGCAGCCACCCTCCCGCTAGCGGGGGGTTCCTCCAAGAGACCCAGTACTTC

clone size: few
J gene: TRBJ1-3
V gene: TRBV6-5
D gene: .
CDR3 protein: CASSSLGGVGNTIYF
CDR3 DNA: TGTGCCAGCAGTAGCCTCGGGGGGGTAGGAAACACCATATATTTT

clone size: .
J gene: TRBJ1-6
V gene: TRBV29-1
D gene: TRBD1
CDR3 protein: CSAWTGGSSPLHF
CDR3 DNA: TGCAGCGCTTGGACAGGGGGCAGTTCACCCCTCCACTTT

clone size: few
J gene: TRBJ2-7
V gene: TRBV29-1
D gene: TRBD1
CDR3 protein: CSVAFDREPYEQYF
CDR3 DNA: TGCAGCGTTGCCTTCGACAGGGAACCCTACGAGCAGTACTTC

clone size: .
J gene: TRBJ1-2
V gene: TRBV5-4
D gene: .
CDR3 protein: CASSLVGEGNYGYTF
CDR3 DNA: TGTGCCAGCAGCTTGGTCGGTGAGGGCAACTATGGCTACACCTTC

clone size: .
J gene: TRBJ1-4
V gene: TRBV5-1
D gene: .
CDR3 protein: CASSVGHATNEKLFF
CDR3 DNA: TGCGCCAGCAGCGTGGGACACGCAACTAATGAAAAACTGTTTTTT

clone size: .
J gene: TRBJ2-2
V gene: TRBV5-4
D gene: .
CDR3 protein: CASSSPIRTGGELFF
CDR3 DNA: TGTGCCAGCAGCTCCCCTATAAGAACGGGCGGGGAGCTGTTTTTT

clone size: .
J gene: TRBJ2-5
V gene: TRBV18
D gene: .
CDR3 protein: CASSPPDNLRGETQYF
CDR3 DNA: TGTGCCAGCTCACCACCTGACAACCTTCGGGGAGAGACCCAGTACTTC

clone size: .
J gene: TRBJ1-1
V gene: TRBV29-1
D gene: .
CDR3 protein: CSVGTRVSNTEAFF
CDR3 DNA: TGCAGCGTAGGGACCAGAGTCTCGAACACTGAAGCTTTCTTT

clone size: .
J gene: TRBJ2-7
V gene: TRBV6-6
D gene: .
CDR3 protein: CASSYSRGEQYF
CDR3 DNA: TGTGCCAGCAGTTACTCCAGAGGGGAGCAGTACTTC

clone size: few
J gene: TRBJ2-3
V gene: TRBV19
D gene: TRBD1
CDR3 protein: CASSTRTGGTVTDTQYF
CDR3 DNA: TGTGCCAGTAGTACCCGGACAGGGGGTACGGTCACAGATACGCAGTATTTT